These 5 T cell receptor beta chains were all obtained from the same sample, sequenced in a study of OX40 agonist ivuxolimab in advanced cancers. Some clones are missing from TCRdb's copy, which holds only in-frame ones; the method was immunoSEQ multiplex PCR. The table lists around 40,000 clones, 70% to 90% of them singletons. Sequencing used CD4+ or CD8+ T cells sorted from blood, obtained in a trial of the OX40 agonist ivuxolimab. The receptors here all came from an adult with an advanced solid tumor such as melanoma, head and neck, liver or kidney cancer.

The chain couples TRBV19 to TRBJ1-2; tentative D call: TRBD1 (5 bases). The CDR3 loop spans 10 amino acids. The germline V gene has CDR1 LNHDA and CDR2 SQIVND (reference sequence). Deletions cut 5 bases from V and 8 bases from J, with 6 bases between. CDR3 sequence reads: CASSGGGYTF. Here the CDR3 DNA reads TGTGCCAGTAGTGGGGGGGGCTACACCTTC.

The J gene is TRBJ2-7, the V gene TRBV5-1; TRBD2 agrees at 7 bases. V was pared by 2 bases and J by 4 bases, with 12 bases of the junction left unmatched. CDR3 size: 16 residues. From germline, CDR1 is SGHRS and CDR2 YFSETQ. The CDR3 nucleotides read TGCGCCAGCAGCTTACGTGCGGGGGTCCTTGCTTACGAGCAGTACTTC. Protein product: CASSLRAGVLAYEQYF.

The V call is TRBV2, the J call TRBJ2-2; 9 bases fit TRBD1. Losses at the gene ends were 10 bases for V and 2 bases for J; bases not matched to a gene: 2. Germline-derived CDR1 and CDR2 are SNHLY and FYNNEI. This CDR3 comprises 13 residues. The CDR3 region is CAIQGANTGELFF. The CDR3, as DNA: TGTGCCATACAGGGGGCAAACACCGGGGAGCTGTTTTTT. The full variable domain, rest sourced from reference TRBV2 and TRBJ2-2, is EPEVTQTPSHQVTQMGQEVILRCVPISNHLYFYWYRQILGQKVEFLVSFYNNEISEKSEIFDDQFSVERPDGSNFTLKIRSTKLEDSAMYFCAIQGANTGELFFGEGSRLTVL.

In this sample, this clone turned up once. V gene TRBV12-5 combines with J gene TRBJ2-1, with TRBD2 matching 7 bases. The CDR3 sequence is 15 residues long. The V and J ends lost 7 bases and 2 bases, in that order; junction bases with no gene match: 8. Germline loops: CDR1 LGHNT, CDR2 FRNRAP. The CDR3 DNA follows: TGTGCTAGTGCCCCGAGCGGGACTACCTACAATGAGCAGTTCTTC. It specifies CASAPSGTTYNEQFF.

The rearrangement joins TRBV5-6 to TRBJ1-5, with D tentatively TRBD1 (6 bases). CDR1 and CDR2 (germline): SGHDT, YYEEEE. The CDR3 consists of 14 residues. Trimming left V 2 bases short and J 3 bases short, with 9 bases between. CDR3 nucleotide sequence: TGTGCCAGCAGCTTAACAGGGAACAATCAGCCCCAGCATTTT. Protein: CASSLTGNNQPQHF.